This is a list of T cell receptor beta chains from one sample in a study of T cells in localized non-small cell lung cancer. Measured with immunoSEQ multiplex PCR; TCRdb has only the in-frame clones, and not every one. The profile covers around 130,000 clones, with 80% to 90% appearing a single time and around 1.7% taken by the ten largest. The specimen was peripheral blood, collected before any cancer treatment. These receptors came from a female donor at least 60 years old with stage I lung adenocarcinoma. The CDR3 runs from the conserved cysteine through the conserved F or W. Each record gives: D gene, clone size, J gene, V gene, CDR3 DNA, CDR3 protein. D genes are given only for firm matches. The size of a clone is reported for some rows only, either as once, few or many, or as a class for expanded clones.

NA NA TRBJ1-1 TRBV5-6 TGTGCCAGCAGCTTGGGGTGGCAGACTGAAGCTTTCTTT CASSLGWQTEAFF
NA NA TRBJ2-1 TRBV7-2 TGTGCCAGCAGCTTAGCGACGGGATGGGAGCAGTTCTTC CASSLATGWEQFF
TRBD1 few TRBJ1-1 TRBV19 TGTGCCACCCGACAGGGGAACACTGAAGCTTTCTTT CATRQGNTEAFF
NA NA TRBJ2-7 TRBV19 TGTGCCAGTAAATCTGGGGACAACTACGAGCAGTACTTC CASKSGDNYEQYF
TRBD1 NA TRBJ2-5 TRBV11-1 TGTGCCAGCAGCTTACGAACAGGGGGGGAGACCCAGTACTTC CASSLRTGGETQYF
NA NA TRBJ2-3 TRBV14 TGTGCCAGCAGCCAAGGTTTTGGGAAACCCCGCCGGTATTTT CASSQGFGKPRRYF
NA NA TRBJ1-5 TRBV28 TGTGCCAGCGTGGGGCTCCCCAATAGCAATCAGCCCCAGCATTTT CASVGLPNSNQPQHF
TRBD2 NA TRBJ2-1 TRBV30 TGTGCCTGGAGTGTAGGCGGGAGCTTCTACAATGAGCAGTTCTTC CAWSVGGSFYNEQFF
TRBD1 NA TRBJ2-1 TRBV7-8 TGTGCCAGCAGCTCAACGACAGGGACATACAATGAGCAGTTCTTC CASSSTTGTYNEQFF
TRBD1 NA TRBJ2-2 TRBV11-2 TGTGCCAGCAGCATGAGAGGGGGCGCGAACACCGGGGAGCTGTTTTTT CASSMRGGANTGELFF
NA few TRBJ1-1 TRBV30 TGTGCCCGGACGGGAGGCCGCGCTGGGAACACTGAAGCTTTCTTT CARTGGRAGNTEAFF
TRBD1 NA TRBJ2-3 TRBV28 TGTGCCAGCAGTTTTCCGGGACAGGGGGCCACTATTCTTCGCACAGATACGCAGTATTTT CASSFPGQGATILRTDTQYF
NA NA TRBJ1-2 TRBV4-2 TGTGCCAGCAGCCTAGGATCCTATGGCTACACCTTC CASSLGSYGYTF
TRBD2 NA TRBJ2-2 TRBV2 TGTGCCAGCAGCCAAAATAGCGGGAGGGGTACCGGGGAGCTGTTTTTT CASSQNSGRGTGELFF
NA NA TRBJ1-1 TRBV28 TGTGCCAGCAGACCTTCTACAAACACTGAAGCTTTCTTT CASRPSTNTEAFF
TRBD1 NA TRBJ2-3 TRBV6-1 TGTGCCAGCAGCACAGGGGTTGGGAATACGCAGTATTTT CASSTGVGNTQYF